This entry is about one T cell receptor (beta chain). The antigen remains unidentified. The data stem from a study of cytomegalovirus exposure and HLA in healthy donors. Findings and caveats of the study: Later analysis demonstrated an association between a missense DCLRE1C variant and TCR beta V- and J-gene trimming.

PCR employed 60 Vbeta and 13 Jbeta primers. The assay was immunoSEQ multiplex PCR, and TCRdb's table has in-frame clones only and misses some. The record lists tens of thousands of clones, of which the ten most abundant hold 3.5% to 4%. Germline-derived CDR1 and CDR2 are MNHEY and SVGAGI. The CDR3 length is 12 residues. This clonotype was sampled from a female donor in good health and CMV-seropositive. Sequences were obtained from PBMCs. The chain links TRBV6-5 to TRBJ2-5; tentatively, D is TRBD1 (6 bases). Gene TRBJ2-7 matches the end of the DNA better, so the J call may be wrong. Here the CDR3 reads CASVGRGYEQYF. The CDR3 DNA sequence: TGTGCCAGCGTGGGCAGGGGTTACGAGCAGTACTTC.